Sequencing of this TCR beta chain was carried out in a study of blood T cell repertoires in COVID-19. The wider study: Acute and convalescent COVID-19 samples came from the United States, Italy and Spain.

Method: immunoSEQ multiplex PCR; TCRdb's copy keeps in-frame clones and lacks some. The sample gives 150,000 to 200,000 clones, around four fifths of which show up once; about 3% is in the top ten. With 3 bases clipped from V and 2 bases from J, the junction kept 7 bases outside the gene matches. Germline-derived CDR1 and CDR2 are MNHNY and SVGAGI (reference sequence). This CDR3 contains 16 residues. This clonotype was sampled from an older man with acute or convalescent COVID-19. The rearrangement links TRBV6-6 to TRBJ1-5; the match to TRBD1 covers 7 bases. The sample comprised peripheral blood. The CDR3 loop reads CASSYLGTARNQPQHF. CDR3 DNA: TGTGCCAGCAGTTATCTTGGGACAGCGCGCAATCAGCCCCAGCATTTT.